One and the same sample provided the 27 T cell receptor beta chains below, sequenced in a study of blood T cell repertoires in COVID-19. TCRdb's copy holds only in-frame clones and misses some; the assay was immunoSEQ multiplex PCR. The sample lists over 250,000 clones, 80% to 90% occurring once. Sample: PBMCs or T cells enriched from blood (not recorded which). These receptors came from a woman in her late teens or twenties who had recovered from COVID-19.

V usage is TRBV13 and J usage is TRBJ1-2, with TRBD1 matching over 7 bases. Germline V gene sequence: CDR1 PRHDT, CDR2 FYEKMQ (reference sequence). The CDR3 consists of 13 residues. V was clipped by 3 bases and J by 5 bases; unmatched bases: 3. CDR3 sequence (DNA): TGTGCCAGCAGCTTGACAGGGATTTATGGCTACACCTTC. This codes for CASSLTGIYGYTF. Looking up the rest from reference TRBV13 and TRBJ1-2 gives the full variable domain: AAGVIQSPRHLIKEKRETATLKCYPIPRHDTVYWYQQGPGQDPQFLISFYEKMQSDKGSIPDRFSAQQFSDYHSELNMSSLELGDSALYFCASSLTGIYGYTFGSGTRLTVV.

The CDR3 coding sequence is TGTGCCAGCAGCCCTGGGGACATCTCTAACTATGGCTACACCTTC. Translation: CASSPGDISNYGYTF. This sequence joins TRBV4-2 and TRBJ1-2; TRBD1 might be the D (6 bases). CDR3 length: 15 residues. Trimming took off 4 bases at V and 0 bases at J, with 12 bases between the two ends. Germline V CDR1 and CDR2: LGHNA, YNFKEQ.

Regarding this clone: This same CDR3 is encoded by further DNA sequences in the sample. The chain is built from TRBV12-3 or TRBV12-4 and TRBJ2-1; D may be TRBD1 (5 bases). This CDR3 contains 12 residues. The ends were cut back, 5 bases at V and 7 bases at J, with 9 bases in the middle. CDR3 coding DNA: TGTGCCAGCAGTCAAACAGGAAATGAGCAGTTCTTC. Translation gives CASSQTGNEQFF.

This chain connects TRBV9 to TRBJ1-2; maybe TRBD1 (6 bases). The CDR3 contains 14 residues. Between the trimmed V and J ends, which lost 5 bases and 4 bases, there was a span of 15 bases. Germline V gene sequence: CDR1 SGDLS, CDR2 YYNGEE. In DNA form, the CDR3 reads TGTGCCAGCAGTAACACAGGGAGGGGCTATGGCTACACCTTC. It yields the protein CASSNTGRGYGYTF.

The chain combines TRBV5-6 with TRBJ1-4, with 8 nucleotides matching TRBD1. The CDR3 runs 15 residues. The ends lost 4 bases at V and 3 bases at J; junction bases unmatched: 5. Germline V CDR1 and CDR2: SGHDT, YYEEEE. The CDR3 DNA reads TGTGCCAGCAGCGGGCGGACAGGGTCTAATGAAAAACTGTTTTTT. Translated, it gives CASSGRTGSNEKLFF.

This sequence joins TRBV3-1 (or the pseudogene TRBV3-2) and TRBJ2-7; 11 nucleotides line up with TRBD1. With 4 bases clipped from V and 5 bases from J, the junction kept 13 bases outside the gene matches. Germline assignment: CDR1 LGHDT and CDR2 YNNKEL (reference sequence). The CDR3 runs to 17 residues. This chain's CDR3 is CASSPPLGTGGTHEQYF. The DNA of the CDR3 is TGTGCCAGCAGCCCACCCCTCGGGACAGGGGGTACCCACGAGCAGTACTTC.

This chain joins TRBV4-2 and TRBJ1-1; D ambiguous. From germline, CDR1 is LGHNA and CDR2 YNFKEQ. V was clipped by 0 bases and J by 1 base, with 6 bases between them. There are 14 residues in the CDR3. CDR3 nucleotides: TGTGCCAGCAGCCAAGATCCCCAGAACACTGAAGCTTTCTTT. It yields the protein CASSQDPQNTEAFF.

This rearrangement joins TRBV27 to TRBJ2-7, with 8 bases matching TRBD1. After removal of 5 bases from V and 3 bases from J, the junction contained 6 bases not matched to a gene. From germline, CDR1 is MNHEY and CDR2 SMNVEV (reference sequence). The CDR3 runs to 14 residues. This CDR3 is CASSDRGRGYEQYF. The CDR3, as DNA: TGTGCCAGCAGTGACAGGGGAAGGGGCTACGAGCAGTACTTC.

Concerning this clone itself: The junction differs from germline at one of its ends, possibly a read error. The chain employs TRBV6-5 and TRBJ1-5; 12 nucleotides match TRBD1. Germline V lookup: CDR1 MNHEY, CDR2 SVGAGI. The CDR3 contains 15 residues. CDR3 protein: CASEFGTGGNQPQHF. Written as DNA, the CDR3 is TGTGCCAGCGAATTCGGGACAGGGGGCAACCAGCCCCAGCATTTT.

The chain combines TRBV5-1 with TRBJ1-1, with a tentative D call TRBD1 (6 bases). The CDR3 covers 14 residues. The germline V gene encodes CDR1 SGHRS and CDR2 YFSETQ. V was trimmed by 5 bases and J by 4 bases, leaving 15 bases between them. This CDR3 is CASSLGGVTTEAFF. In DNA, the CDR3 is TGCGCCAGCAGTTTAGGGGGGGTGACCACTGAAGCTTTCTTT.

This clone was recorded only once. The chain is built from TRBV27 and TRBJ1-5; 10 bases agree with TRBD1. Germline lookup yields CDR1 MNHEY and CDR2 SMNVEV (reference sequence). CDR3 length: 14 amino acids. The junction had 4 bases not matched to a gene; V was cut back by 4 bases and J by 7 bases. The CDR3 nucleotides are TGTGCCAGCAGTTCCGGGACAGGGGCCCAGCCCCAGCATTTT. Protein product: CASSSGTGAQPQHF.

Of note for this clone: One end of the junction fails to match germline, which may point to a read error. The rearrangement joins TRBV2 to TRBJ2-6, with 9 bases lining up with TRBD1. CDR1 is SNHLY and CDR2 is FYNNEI in the germline V gene. The CDR3 spans 20 residues. This chain's CDR3 is CASSEAVGTGSNSGANVLTF. Written as DNA, the CDR3 is TGTGCCAGCAGCGAAGCGGTAGGGACAGGGTCCAACTCTGGGGCCAACGTCCTGACTTTC.

The chain uses TRBV27 and TRBJ2-1; 9 bases fit TRBD2. Unmatched junction bases numbered 8, after V lost 10 bases and J lost 4 bases. In germline, CDR1 is MNHEY, CDR2 SMNVEV (reference sequence). The CDR3 sequence is 14 residues long. CDR3 sequence (DNA): TGTGCCACCAACAAGCGGGGGGATTACAATGAGCAGTTCTTC. Protein: CATNKRGDYNEQFF.

The chain combines TRBV7-6 with TRBJ1-5; 7 positions match TRBD1. The length of the CDR3 is 15 residues. Germline-derived CDR1 and CDR2 are SGHVS and FNYEAQ. The junction had 5 bases not matched to a gene; V was cut back by 1 base and J by 5 bases. The CDR3 is CASSLGTGLHQPQHF. CDR3 in DNA: TGTGCCAGCAGCTTAGGGACAGGCCTTCATCAGCCCCAGCATTTT. Full variable domain (missing parts from reference TRBV7-6 and TRBJ1-5): GAGVSQSPRYKVTKRGQDVALRCDPISGHVSLYWYRQALGQGPEFLTYFNYEAQQDKSGLPNDRFSAERPEGSISTLTIQRTEQRDSAMYRCASSLGTGLHQPQHFGDGTRLSIL.

The chain combines TRBV29-1 with TRBJ1-2, with 10 bases identical to TRBD1. The CDR3 covers 15 residues. Germline CDR1 SQVTM, CDR2 ANQGSEA. V lost 1 base to trimming and J lost 3 bases; unmatched junction nucleotides: 5. The CDR3 DNA reads TGCAGCGTTGAAGTCCGGGACAGGGGCCACTATGGCTACACCTTC. Translated: CSVEVRDRGHYGYTF.

The chain's CDR3 is CASNGAFTDTQYF. The CDR3 bases are TGCGCCAGCAATGGGGCTTTCACAGATACGCAGTATTTT. The chain employs TRBV10-2 and TRBJ2-3, with D perhaps TRBD1 (5 bases). Germline V gene sequence: CDR1 WSHSY, CDR2 SAAADI. Trimming removed 7 bases at V and 2 bases at J, with 10 bases between. The CDR3 runs to 13 residues.

This CDR3 is CASSQGLAGGPSTGETQYF. CDR3 nucleotides: TGTGCCAGCAGCCAAGGACTAGCGGGGGGGCCGTCTACGGGAGAGACCCAGTACTTC. This sequence joins TRBV9 and TRBJ2-5, with 15 bases that match TRBD2. V shed 4 bases and J 4 bases; nucleotides not matched to a gene: 14. The length of the CDR3 is 19 residues. CDR1 is SGDLS and CDR2 is YYNGEE in the germline V gene.

V is TRBV11-3 and J is TRBJ2-5, with 12 bases lining up with TRBD2. The CDR3 is 18 residues long. The germline V gene encodes CDR1 SGHNT and CDR2 YENEEA. V trimming: 1 base; J trimming: 12 bases; junction bases outside the gene matches: 18. The CDR3 bases are TGTGCCAGCAGCTTAGGACTAGTCCCCTCGCTAGCGGGGGGGCCGGAGTACTTC. Translated, it gives CASSLGLVPSLAGGPEYF.

The chain combines TRBV5-1 with TRBJ1-2, with 9 bases identical to TRBD1. J was trimmed by 8 bases and V by 2 bases; bases with no gene match: 4. Germline CDR1 is SGHRS and CDR2 is YFSETQ. CDR3 length: 13 amino acids. The CDR3 DNA reads TGCGCCAGCAGCTTTGGACAGGGGAGAGGCTACACCTTC. Translated: CASSFGQGRGYTF. Together with reference TRBV5-1 and TRBJ1-2, the CDR3 gives the full variable domain: KAGVTQTPRYLIKTRGQQVTLSCSPISGHRSVSWYQQTPGQGLQFLFEYFSETQRNKGNFPGRFSGRQFSNSRSEMNVSTLELGDSALYLCASSFGQGRGYTFGSGTRLTVV.

The CDR3 nucleotides read TGTGCCACCAAAGGGACAGCATACACAGATACGCAGTATTTT. Encoded protein: CATKGTAYTDTQYF. The J gene is TRBJ2-3, the V gene TRBV19; 7 positions agree with TRBD1. After removal of 10 bases from V and 2 bases from J, the junction contained 9 bases not matched to a gene. CDR1 and CDR2 from the germline V gene are LNHDA and SQIVND (reference sequence). The CDR3 sequence is 14 residues long.

Concerning this clone itself: At one of its ends the junction is not consistent with the germline gene, which may arise from a read error. This chain uses TRBV5-5 with TRBJ1-6; tentative D call: TRBD1 (6 bases). The CDR3 has 15 residues. Germline V CDR1 and CDR2: SGHKS, YYEKEE (reference sequence). CDR3 amino acids: CASSFGGRYSSPLHF. For the CDR3, the DNA is TGTGCCAGCAGCTTCGGGGGGCGTTATAGTTCACCCCTCCACTTT.

The chain joins TRBV19 to TRBJ2-7, with D maybe TRBD2 (6 bases). CDR3 size: 15 residues. V gave up 3 bases and J gave up 0 bases, with 12 bases separating them. CDR1 is LNHDA, CDR2 SQIVND, per germline (reference sequence). The CDR3 DNA follows: TGTGCCAGTAGTATTGGGGCCGGGAGCTCCTACGAGCAGTACTTC. Encoded protein: CASSIGAGSSYEQYF.

The rearrangement links TRBV27 to TRBJ1-6, with 7 positions matching TRBD1. The CDR3 runs to 18 residues. With V trimmed by 1 base and J by 0 bases, 6 bases remained unmatched. Per germline, CDR1 MNHEY and CDR2 SMNVEV (reference sequence). The CDR3 nucleotides read TGTGCCAGCAGTTTATTGGGGACAGCGAGCTCCTATAATTCACCCCTCCACTTT. Its translation: CASSLLGTASSYNSPLHF.

This CDR3 reads CASSPPSSYEQYF. The CDR3 coding sequence is TGTGCCAGCAGCCCCCCGAGCTCCTACGAGCAGTACTTC. V and J are TRBV3-1 (or the pseudogene TRBV3-2) and TRBJ2-7, with D hard to call. Trimming cost V 4 bases and J 0 bases, with 7 bases left between them. The CDR3 spans 13 residues. CDR1 and CDR2 from the germline V gene are LGHDT and YNNKEL (reference sequence).

This clone was seen more than once but under ten times. The CDR3 reads CASSLEGTGGFREQYF. In DNA, the CDR3 is TGTGCCAGCAGCTTAGAGGGGACAGGGGGGTTCAGAGAGCAGTACTTC. The J gene is TRBJ2-7, the V gene TRBV7-2, with 11 bases that match TRBD1. The germline V gene has CDR1 SGHTA and CDR2 FQGNSA. The J segment lost 7 bases and the V segment lost 1 base, leaving 9 bases of the junction unmatched. The CDR3 has 16 amino acids.

This clone was seen just once. This chain uses TRBV5-4 with TRBJ2-7; 10 bases map to TRBD1. J gave up 3 bases and V 4 bases, and 7 bases lay outside the gene matches. The germline CDR1 and CDR2 sequences are SGHNT and YYREEE (reference sequence). The CDR3 is 15 residues long. The CDR3 nucleotides read TGTGCCAGCAGCCTAGGGGGACAGGGGATCTACGAGCAGTACTTC. This sequence encodes CASSLGGQGIYEQYF.

V is TRBV2 and J is TRBJ2-3; 9 bases agree with TRBD2. Germline values: CDR1 SNHLY, CDR2 FYNNEI. The trim removed 6 bases at V and 4 bases at J, leaving 20 bases unmatched. The length of the CDR3 is 19 residues. The DNA for the CDR3 is TGTGCCAGCAGGTTCCTCCGCGGGGGCGGGGGGGCCTTGGCAGATACGCAGTATTTT. Its protein product is CASRFLRGGGGALADTQYF. The whole variable domain, remainder taken from reference TRBV2 and TRBJ2-3, is EPEVTQTPSHQVTQMGQEVILRCVPISNHLYFYWYRQILGQKVEFLVSFYNNEISEKSEIFDDQFSVERPDGSNFTLKIRSTKLEDSAMYFCASRFLRGGGGALADTQYFGPGTRLTVL.